This record covers a single TCR beta chain. This clone was recorded only once. The target of this receptor is not known. No much larger clone is present one base from it, and per-base qualities are unavailable. The time point label, as the study defines it: individuals recovered from natural SARS-CoV-2 infection. Taken from the germline V gene, the CDR1 and CDR2 loops are SNHLY and FYNNEI. V is shortened by 5 bases, J by 2 bases, and the region joining them spans 16 bases. Its CDR3 holds 16 amino acids, cysteine through phenylalanine. The sequence is cut down to CDR3 DNA, 48 bases in frame from base 1. The data originate from a study of Ad26.COV2.S vaccination and SARS-CoV-2 variants (dated by TCRdb to about 2021). With regard to the full study: TCRbeta repertoire sequencing was used to assess the specificity and breadth of SARS-CoV-2-reactive T cell receptors after Ad26.COV2.S vaccination. A total of 32 samples were included in the TCR-sequenced set, comprising 19 Ad26.COV2.S vaccine recipients, 5 placebo recipients and 8 SARS-CoV-2 convalescent individuals.

The investigation overall reported the following: Vaccine and placebo recipients had similar non-spike TCR breadth, a finding consistent with the vaccine containing only spike. Substantial breadth of spike-specific CD8+ and CD4+ T cell responses was reported after vaccination. The authors noted that the TCR breadth and depth analyses may have underestimated total T cell responses. Spike-specific TCR breadth was higher in Ad26.COV2.S recipients than in placebo recipients (P = 0.0014).

The immunoSEQ Assay was used to sequence TCRbeta CDR3 regions. After extraction, genomic DNA underwent amplification by bias-controlled multiplex PCR, followed by high-throughput sequencing. The study's processing was this. To quantify the absolute abundance of each unique TCRbeta CDR3 region, sequences were collapsed and filtered. T cell fraction was estimated by normalizing TCRbeta template counts to usable DNA, which was measured by amplifying reference genes present in all nucleated cells. Repertoire TCRs were annotated as SARS-CoV-2-specific by exact matching of V gene, CDR3 amino acid sequence and J gene to a known reactive TCR set. MIRA supplied the reference SARS-CoV-2 TCR set, which was filtered for enrichment in COVID-19-positive ImmuneCODE repertoires so that public or cross-reactive TCRs were removed. Drawing on the MIRA antigens, annotated TCRs were analysed further at the level of specific ORF or position within ORF. Breadth was defined as annotated unique rearrangements over total unique productive rearrangements; depth was the summed frequency of those rearrangements. Two-sided Wilcoxon rank-sum tests were applied when comparing TCR breadth between groups. TCRdb took this table from immuneACCESS and kept in-frame rearrangements with V and J called. Such tables lack part of the clones; where checked against another copy, unresolved V genes explain under half of the gap, and the rest is unexplained. V and J calls plus clone size are reproduced from that table; the DNA served to infer D and trimming. Across this sample there are under 150,000 clones, with just over 85% seen only once. The top ten constitute 4% to 6% of the sample.

The receptor's source is a human donor who had recovered from COVID-19. Sequences were derived from peripheral blood, sampled after recovery from COVID-19. The sequence is built from TRBV2 and TRBJ1-3; the D segment could be TRBD1, given 5 matching bases. The DNA sequence is as follows: TGTGCCAGCAGTCGCACCAACCCGACAGCTGGAAACACCATATATTTT. It is translated as CASSRTNPTAGNTIYF.